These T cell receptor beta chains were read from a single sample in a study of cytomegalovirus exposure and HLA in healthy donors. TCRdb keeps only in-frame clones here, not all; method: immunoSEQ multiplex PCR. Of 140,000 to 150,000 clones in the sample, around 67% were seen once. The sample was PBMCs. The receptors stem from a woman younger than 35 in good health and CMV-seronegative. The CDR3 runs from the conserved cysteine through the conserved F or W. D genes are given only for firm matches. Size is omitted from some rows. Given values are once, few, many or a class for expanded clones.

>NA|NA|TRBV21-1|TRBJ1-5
TGTGCCAGCAGCAATCCTCCCAGGGGGCGTCAGCCCCAGCATTTT
CASSNPPRGRQPQHF
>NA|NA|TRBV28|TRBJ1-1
TGTGCCAGCAGTTTCCCCCCTCGACAGAGCATGAACACTGAAGCTTTCTTT
CASSFPPRQSMNTEAFF
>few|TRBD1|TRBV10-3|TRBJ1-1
TGTGCCATCAGGGGCAGGGGGTCCATGAACACTGAAGCTTTCTTT
CAIRGRGSMNTEAFF
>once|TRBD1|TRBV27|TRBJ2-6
TGTGCCAGCAGTTTAAAGCGGCAGGGGGCCGGGGGTTCGGCCAACGTCCTGACTTTC
CASSLKRQGAGGSANVLTF
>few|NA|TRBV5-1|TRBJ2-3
TGCGCCAGCAATTTAGCACAGGGAGTAGATACGCAGTATTTT
CASNLAQGVDTQYF
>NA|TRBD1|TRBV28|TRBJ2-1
TGTGCCAGCAGTTTATTTCCTCCGGACAGGAGTTACAATGAGCAGTTCTTC
CASSLFPPDRSYNEQFF
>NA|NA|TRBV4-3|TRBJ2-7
TGCGCCAGCAGCCAAGGTCCCAGCGCTGCCTACGAGCAGTACTTC
CASSQGPSAAYEQYF
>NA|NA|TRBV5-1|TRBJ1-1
TGCGCCAGCAGCTTGGTTTCAGGGAACACTGAAGCTTTCTTT
CASSLVSGNTEAFF
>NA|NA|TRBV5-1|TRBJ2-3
TGCGCCAGCAGCCCTACCGTAGGAGCAGATACGCAGTATTTT
CASSPTVGADTQYF
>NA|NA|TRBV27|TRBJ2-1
TGTGCCAGCAGTCGGATTAGACAGGCCAGCTCCTACAATGAGCAGTTCTTC
CASSRIRQASSYNEQFF